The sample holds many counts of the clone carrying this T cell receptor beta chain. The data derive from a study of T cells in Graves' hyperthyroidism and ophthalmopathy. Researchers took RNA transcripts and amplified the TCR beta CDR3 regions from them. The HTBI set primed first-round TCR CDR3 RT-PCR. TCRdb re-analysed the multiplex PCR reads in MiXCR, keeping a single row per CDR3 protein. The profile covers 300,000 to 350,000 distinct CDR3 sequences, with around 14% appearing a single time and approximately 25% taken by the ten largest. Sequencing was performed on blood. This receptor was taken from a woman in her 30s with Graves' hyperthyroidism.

In DNA, the CDR3 is TGTGCCAGCAGCCCCGCTCAGGGCGTGTTGGATCTCGAGCAGTACTTC. It yields the protein CASSPAQGVLDLEQYF. The chain couples TRBV12-3 or TRBV12-4 to TRBJ2-7; perhaps TRBD1 as D (5 bases). V was cut by 6 bases and J by 6 bases, with 24 bases left in between. CDR3 length equals 16 residues.